These T cell receptor beta chains were read from a single sample in a study of T cells of healthy individuals. TCRdb re-called the 5' RACE reads with MiXCR, one entry per CDR3 protein. The repertoire holds fewer than 90,000 distinct CDR3 sequences, with more than 5% as singletons. These receptors were collected from a female donor in good health. Each CDR3 is given with its conserved first and last residue. Fields, in order: J gene, D gene, clone size, V gene, CDR3 DNA, CDR3 protein. The D gene is left open where the match is weak. Size is omitted from some rows. Given values are once, few, many or a class for expanded clones.

j_call: TRBJ1-1; d_call: TRBD1; clone_size: many; v_call: TRBV5-6; cdr3_nt: TGTGCCAGCAGTATCGCCAGGGGGCGTGAAGCTTTCTTT; cdr3_aa: CASSIARGREAFF
j_call: TRBJ1-1; d_call: NA; clone_size: few; v_call: TRBV20-1; cdr3_nt: TGCAGTGCTAGAGAATTAGGGTTGTCAGGGGAAAAAGCTTTCTTT; cdr3_aa: CSARELGLSGEKAFF
j_call: TRBJ2-5; d_call: NA; clone_size: few; v_call: TRBV5-4; cdr3_nt: TGTGCCAGCAGCGCGGGACCATTTCAAGAGACCCAGTACTTC; cdr3_aa: CASSAGPFQETQYF
j_call: TRBJ2-7; d_call: TRBD2; clone_size: many; v_call: TRBV29-1; cdr3_nt: TGCAGCGTTGAAGATCTGACTAGCGGGAGTCCCGAGCAGTACTTC; cdr3_aa: CSVEDLTSGSPEQYF
j_call: TRBJ2-7; d_call: TRBD2; clone_size: many; v_call: TRBV3-1; cdr3_nt: TGTGCCAGCAGCCAAGTCGCCCTAGCGGGCGAGCAGTACTTC; cdr3_aa: CASSQVALAGEQYF
j_call: TRBJ2-2; d_call: TRBD2; clone_size: NA; v_call: TRBV12-3/TRBV12-4; cdr3_nt: TGTGCCAGCAGTCCCCATCTAGCGGCGTCGAACACCGGGGAGCTGTTTTTT; cdr3_aa: CASSPHLAASNTGELFF
j_call: TRBJ2-5; d_call: TRBD1; clone_size: NA; v_call: TRBV6-5; cdr3_nt: TGTGCCAGCTCACGGTCCCAGGACAGGGGGCGAACCCAGTACTTC; cdr3_aa: CASSRSQDRGRTQYF
j_call: TRBJ2-2; d_call: NA; clone_size: many; v_call: TRBV6-5; cdr3_nt: TGTGCCAGCAGTTATGGCTGGGGGAGCACCGGGGAGCTGTTTTTT; cdr3_aa: CASSYGWGSTGELFF
j_call: TRBJ1-2; d_call: NA; clone_size: many; v_call: TRBV7-9; cdr3_nt: TGTGCCAGCAGCTTAGCGTTAGGGGCTGCTGGCTACACCTTC; cdr3_aa: CASSLALGAAGYTF
j_call: TRBJ1-1; d_call: TRBD1; clone_size: many; v_call: TRBV29-1; cdr3_nt: TGCAGCGTTCCGGGACAGAGGACTGAAGCTTTCTTT; cdr3_aa: CSVPGQRTEAFF
j_call: TRBJ1-4; d_call: NA; clone_size: many; v_call: TRBV7-2; cdr3_nt: TGTGCCAGCAGCTTAATGCAGGGGCCAACTAATGAAAAACTGTTTTTT; cdr3_aa: CASSLMQGPTNEKLFF
j_call: TRBJ1-1; d_call: NA; clone_size: many; v_call: TRBV20-1; cdr3_nt: TGCAGTGCTAGAAGGGGTACGACTGAAGCTTTCTTT; cdr3_aa: CSARRGTTEAFF
j_call: TRBJ2-1; d_call: NA; clone_size: many; v_call: TRBV28; cdr3_nt: TGTGCCAGCAGTTTGGGATTTCAGCGGAACAATGAGCAGTTCTTC; cdr3_aa: CASSLGFQRNNEQFF
j_call: TRBJ1-2; d_call: NA; clone_size: many; v_call: TRBV19; cdr3_nt: TGTGCCAGTAGTATAGTGGCAGCTAACTATGGCTACACCTTC; cdr3_aa: CASSIVAANYGYTF
j_call: TRBJ2-5; d_call: TRBD1; clone_size: many; v_call: TRBV11-2; cdr3_nt: TGTGCCAGCAGCTTACAGGGGGCTAAAGAGACCCAGTACTTC; cdr3_aa: CASSLQGAKETQYF
j_call: TRBJ1-5; d_call: NA; clone_size: few; v_call: TRBV2; cdr3_nt: TGTGCCAGCAGTGCCCGGACCATCGTCGGTCAGCCCCAGCATTTT; cdr3_aa: CASSARTIVGQPQHF
j_call: TRBJ2-7; d_call: NA; clone_size: NA; v_call: TRBV29-1; cdr3_nt: TGCAGCGCAGGTGGTGGCCCCCCCTACGAGCAGTACTTC; cdr3_aa: CSAGGGPPYEQYF
j_call: TRBJ1-5; d_call: NA; clone_size: NA; v_call: TRBV4-3; cdr3_nt: TGCGCCAGCAGCCAAGTAGGAAGCAATCAGCCCCAGCATTTT; cdr3_aa: CASSQVGSNQPQHF
j_call: TRBJ1-2; d_call: NA; clone_size: many; v_call: TRBV28; cdr3_nt: TGTGCCAGCAGAGGGGCCAACTATGGCTACACCTTC; cdr3_aa: CASRGANYGYTF
j_call: TRBJ1-5; d_call: NA; clone_size: few; v_call: TRBV27; cdr3_nt: TGTGCCAGCAGTTACGGTCTCGGTCAGCCCCAGCATTTT; cdr3_aa: CASSYGLGQPQHF
j_call: TRBJ1-1; d_call: NA; clone_size: few; v_call: TRBV7-9; cdr3_nt: TGTGCCAGCAGCTTGCCGAGTACCAAGAACACTGAAGCTTTCTTT; cdr3_aa: CASSLPSTKNTEAFF
j_call: TRBJ1-1; d_call: NA; clone_size: many; v_call: TRBV4-2; cdr3_nt: TGTGCCAGCAGCCAAGATGAACGGATGAAGGCTGAAGCTTTCTTT; cdr3_aa: CASSQDERMKAEAFF
j_call: TRBJ1-1; d_call: TRBD1; clone_size: many; v_call: TRBV5-1; cdr3_nt: TGCGCCAGCAGCTTGGCCATCGGACAGGGGGAGGCTGAAGCTTTCTTT; cdr3_aa: CASSLAIGQGEAEAFF
j_call: TRBJ2-5; d_call: NA; clone_size: few; v_call: TRBV7-9; cdr3_nt: TGTGCCAGCAGCTTAGATCTAGACGAAGAGACCCAGTACTTC; cdr3_aa: CASSLDLDEETQYF
j_call: TRBJ2-7; d_call: TRBD1; clone_size: many; v_call: TRBV24-1; cdr3_nt: TGTGCCACCAGTGATCCCTTGGACAGGGCCTACGAGCAGTACTTC; cdr3_aa: CATSDPLDRAYEQYF
j_call: TRBJ2-7; d_call: TRBD2; clone_size: NA; v_call: TRBV6-2/TRBV6-3; cdr3_nt: TGTGCCAGCAGTTACTCTAGCGGGGGGCCCTACGAGCAGTACTTC; cdr3_aa: CASSYSSGGPYEQYF
j_call: TRBJ2-7; d_call: NA; clone_size: many; v_call: TRBV29-1; cdr3_nt: TGCAGCGTTTGGGAACTAGCTGAGCAGTACTTC; cdr3_aa: CSVWELAEQYF
j_call: TRBJ2-1; d_call: NA; clone_size: many; v_call: TRBV12-3/TRBV12-4; cdr3_nt: TGTGCCAGCAGTCCACTCAATGAGCAGTTCTTC; cdr3_aa: CASSPLNEQFF
j_call: TRBJ1-1; d_call: NA; clone_size: many; v_call: TRBV3-1; cdr3_nt: TGTGCCAGCAGCCAAGGTCTAAGGGCGGTCACTGAAGCTTTCTTT; cdr3_aa: CASSQGLRAVTEAFF
j_call: TRBJ2-3; d_call: NA; clone_size: medium-sized; v_call: TRBV29-1; cdr3_nt: TGCAGCGTCGTACCTAGAGCGAAAAGCACAGATACGCAGTATTTT; cdr3_aa: CSVVPRAKSTDTQYF
j_call: TRBJ1-6; d_call: NA; clone_size: few; v_call: TRBV4-1; cdr3_nt: TGCGCCAGCAGCCAAAAATGGGCGTTAAGTGGTTCACCCCTCCACTTT; cdr3_aa: CASSQKWALSGSPLHF
j_call: TRBJ1-1; d_call: TRBD1; clone_size: many; v_call: TRBV7-9; cdr3_nt: TGTGCCAGCAGCCATGGGGGCTCGACAGGGCCGAACACTGAAGCTTTCTTT; cdr3_aa: CASSHGGSTGPNTEAFF
j_call: TRBJ2-7; d_call: TRBD2; clone_size: many; v_call: TRBV11-1; cdr3_nt: TGTGCCAGCAGCCGAAGCGGGAGTAGCTCCTACGAGCAGTACTTC; cdr3_aa: CASSRSGSSSYEQYF
j_call: TRBJ1-2; d_call: NA; clone_size: few; v_call: TRBV7-9; cdr3_nt: TGTGCCAGCAGCTACAACAGGAATGGGCACTATGGCTACACCTTC; cdr3_aa: CASSYNRNGHYGYTF
j_call: TRBJ2-7; d_call: TRBD1; clone_size: few; v_call: TRBV6-5; cdr3_nt: TGTGCCAGCAGCGTTGACAGGGTCGCCTACGAGCAGTACTTC; cdr3_aa: CASSVDRVAYEQYF
j_call: TRBJ1-1; d_call: TRBD1; clone_size: many; v_call: TRBV27; cdr3_nt: TGTGCCAGCAGTCCCCCACAGGGGGTGAACACTGAAGCTTTCTTT; cdr3_aa: CASSPPQGVNTEAFF
j_call: TRBJ2-3; d_call: NA; clone_size: few; v_call: TRBV6-2/TRBV6-3; cdr3_nt: TGTGCCAGCAGTTACGACAGGCCGGGGGCAGATACGCAGTATTTT; cdr3_aa: CASSYDRPGADTQYF
j_call: TRBJ1-2; d_call: NA; clone_size: few; v_call: TRBV6-6; cdr3_nt: TGTGCCAGCAGTTACTCGGGCTGGGACTATGGCTACACCTTC; cdr3_aa: CASSYSGWDYGYTF
j_call: TRBJ2-7; d_call: TRBD2; clone_size: many; v_call: TRBV7-9; cdr3_nt: TGTGCCAGCAGCCAGCACCGGACTAGCGGGTACGACGAGCAGTACTTC; cdr3_aa: CASSQHRTSGYDEQYF
j_call: TRBJ2-1; d_call: TRBD2; clone_size: NA; v_call: TRBV27; cdr3_nt: TGTGCCAGCAGTCACGACAGGGGCGATTATCTAGCGGGAGGGCCGCCCAATGAGCAGTTCTTC; cdr3_aa: CASSHDRGDYLAGGPPNEQFF
j_call: TRBJ1-4; d_call: NA; clone_size: NA; v_call: TRBV4-1; cdr3_nt: TGCGCCAGCAGACAGGGATTTGGGGAAAAACTGTTTTTT; cdr3_aa: CASRQGFGEKLFF
j_call: TRBJ2-7; d_call: NA; clone_size: many; v_call: TRBV3-1; cdr3_nt: TGTGCCAGCAGCGCACGCGGGACCTACGAGCAGTACTTC; cdr3_aa: CASSARGTYEQYF
j_call: TRBJ2-3; d_call: NA; clone_size: NA; v_call: TRBV5-4; cdr3_nt: TGTGCCAGCAGCAGTTTAGCAGATACGCAGTATTTT; cdr3_aa: CASSSLADTQYF
j_call: TRBJ1-2; d_call: NA; clone_size: NA; v_call: TRBV4-1; cdr3_nt: TGCGCCAGCAGCCATTACCCTGGCCAGCCTCCTTTGGACTATGGCTACACCTTC; cdr3_aa: CASSHYPGQPPLDYGYTF
j_call: TRBJ1-2; d_call: TRBD1; clone_size: few; v_call: TRBV6-2/TRBV6-3; cdr3_nt: TGTGCCAGCAGTTACTTCGACGGACAGGGCCGTTATGGCTACACCTTC; cdr3_aa: CASSYFDGQGRYGYTF
j_call: TRBJ2-1; d_call: NA; clone_size: many; v_call: TRBV3-1; cdr3_nt: TGTGCCAGCAGCCAGACGGTGAAGCAGTTCTTC; cdr3_aa: CASSQTVKQFF
j_call: TRBJ1-3; d_call: TRBD1; clone_size: many; v_call: TRBV9; cdr3_nt: TGTGCCAGCAGCGGGGACAGCTTTCTGGGAAACACCATATATTTT; cdr3_aa: CASSGDSFLGNTIYF
j_call: TRBJ1-5; d_call: TRBD1; clone_size: many; v_call: TRBV4-1; cdr3_nt: TGCGCCAGCAGCCAAGTAAGGGGGCTGTTCACTGATCAGCCCCAGCATTTT; cdr3_aa: CASSQVRGLFTDQPQHF
j_call: TRBJ2-3; d_call: NA; clone_size: many; v_call: TRBV28; cdr3_nt: TGTGCCAGCATTTCCCCACCATCCACAGATACGCAGTATTTT; cdr3_aa: CASISPPSTDTQYF
j_call: TRBJ2-3; d_call: NA; clone_size: NA; v_call: TRBV7-3; cdr3_nt: TGTGCCAGCAGCTTCGGGCCAGCCACAGATACGCAGTATTTT; cdr3_aa: CASSFGPATDTQYF
j_call: TRBJ2-5; d_call: NA; clone_size: few; v_call: TRBV5-4; cdr3_nt: TGTGCCAGCAGCATTACCGGGACAAGGGCTAGAGATGGGGACTTC; cdr3_aa: CASSITGTRARDGDF
j_call: TRBJ2-3; d_call: TRBD2; clone_size: many; v_call: TRBV4-3; cdr3_nt: TGCGCCAGCAGCCAAGATCTTGGAGGGAGGGCCCGAGATACGCAGTATTTT; cdr3_aa: CASSQDLGGRARDTQYF
j_call: TRBJ1-1; d_call: TRBD1; clone_size: few; v_call: TRBV30; cdr3_nt: TGTGCCTGGAGCATTGACAGGGGGCGCAGGGAAGCTTTCTTT; cdr3_aa: CAWSIDRGRREAFF
j_call: TRBJ2-5; d_call: TRBD1; clone_size: NA; v_call: TRBV6-6; cdr3_nt: TGTGCCAGCAGCCGGGACAGGTCCGTCCAAGAGACCCAGTACTTC; cdr3_aa: CASSRDRSVQETQYF